This T cell receptor beta chain was recovered during a study of tumor and adjacent non-tumor tissue in lung cancer (dated by TCRdb to 2016 to 2018). With regard to the full study: The cohort included 12 adenocarcinoma, 2 squamous cell carcinoma and 1 small cell lung cancer patients. For each patient, one tumor sample and one normal lung sample were taken, giving roughly 30 paired specimens that underwent TCRbeta CDR3 sequencing. Ages among the roughly 15 patients ranged from roughly 31 to 80 years, there were 10 or so men and 5 women, and disease was at TNM stage I to III. Sequencing generated a total of more than 100 million productive TCRbeta reads, averaging around 4 million reads per sample. Using bulk TCRbeta repertoires from some 15 lung cancer patients, the study set lung tumor tissue side by side with matched distant non-tumor lung tissue.

According to the germline V gene, CDR1 reads SQVTM and CDR2 reads ANQGSEA. From cysteine to phenylalanine, the CDR3 is 14 amino acids long. The read is trimmed to its CDR3 DNA, 42 bases read in frame from base 1. As regards this clonotype: Its antigen is still unknown. No per-base quality is available; no much larger clone lies one base away.

RNA was isolated from bulk unsorted tissue, and RNA quality was assessed with a NanoDrop ND-1000 and an Agilent 2100. Donors were newly diagnosed lung cancer patients admitted for thoracic surgery in China between August and November 2014, without prior chemotherapy. Patients with previous radiotherapy or chemotherapy, or with another concurrent cancer, were excluded from the study. Surgical tissue pieces of about 1-2.3 cm3 were preserved in RNAlater solution and stored at -80 °C until use. Study-level results and caveats: In normal lung, the top 100 clones accounted for a significantly larger cumulative share of the repertoire than in tumor tissue. Only roughly 16 patients were included in the cohort, and the need for larger samples and more detailed clinical data was noted by the authors. Neither the sequencing platform nor unique molecular identifiers are named or mentioned anywhere in the methods. Because peripheral blood was not sequenced, the blood TCRbeta repertoires of the lung cancer patients in the study went unexamined. TCR diversity (inverse Simpson) was significantly higher in tumor than in normal lung tissue (roughly 430 vs 170, P = 0.0075, Mann-Whitney U test). Younger patients had significantly higher TCR diversity, and higher tumor TCR diversity was associated with shorter overall and disease-free survival.

Libraries were built with multiplex PCR. Sequencing was carried out with an Illumina HiSeq 2500. TCRbeta libraries were constructed through three rounds of nested PCR with primers (Table S4) according to protocols adapted from ARM-PCR. Before sequencing, PCR products of 200-500 bp were excised from the gel and purified with the QIAquick gel extraction kit. The paper's processing steps were these. Trimmomatic was used to clean the reads, FLASH was used to merge the reads into complete CDR3 sequences, and MiTCR was used to assign the reads to V(D)J germline segments. Clonal diversity was computed as the inverse Simpson's index with VDJtools. Productive reads were defined as in-frame sequences without a premature stop codon. Using fastp at Q25 and MiXCR, TCRdb reprocessed the public reads and kept productive beta chains. Identical CDR3 proteins give one entry, which carries the most common genes and DNA. The V and J calls follow TCRdb's processing rather than the paper's. This sample lists roughly 76,000 distinct CDR3 sequences; around 70% were detected once. Of the sample, roughly 12% falls within the top ten clones.

The receptor chain draws on TRBV29-1 and TRBJ2-3; TRBD1 is perhaps the D gene, given 6 matching bases. The better agreement between TRBJ1-5 and the DNA end casts doubt on the J call. Sequences were obtained from lung tumor tissue. The TCR originated in a woman aged 70-85 years with non-small cell lung cancer. CDR3 region: CSVDPARDTDTQHF. The bases are TGCAGCGTTGATCCAGCGAGGGACACAGATACGCAGCATTTT.